This T cell receptor (beta chain) was sequenced for a study of T cell responses to AZD1222 COVID-19 vaccine. Findings of the study overall: Repertoires were sampled only after the peak T cell response. Close to half of spike-specific TCRs reportedly recognize unmutated variant regions. Along spike, vaccine-associated CD4 TCRs were found throughout, with dominance at 160-218 and 743-854. The sample set comprised mostly white British donors with more females, and clonal diversity was possibly underestimated.

Concerning this clone itself: Its specificity is unknown.

Looked up from germline, CDR1 is SGDLS and CDR2 is YYNGEE. The germline V and J ends were trimmed by 3 bases and 5 bases, with 14 bases remaining between them. The CDR3 totals 14 residues. Assay: immunoSEQ multiplex PCR; the TCRdb copy retains only in-frame clones and omits some. The table shows 140,000 or so clones, with 91% occurring only once. This specimen consisted of peripheral blood, obtained 28 days after the second dose of the MenACWY control vaccine. The TCR sequence derives from an adult who received the MenACWY meningococcal vaccine as a control. The chain has TRBV9 and TRBJ1-1; D is ambiguous. CDR3 in amino acids: CASSARLGSTEAFF. CDR3 DNA sequence: TGTGCCAGCAGCGCCCGACTGGGGAGTACTGAAGCTTTCTTT.